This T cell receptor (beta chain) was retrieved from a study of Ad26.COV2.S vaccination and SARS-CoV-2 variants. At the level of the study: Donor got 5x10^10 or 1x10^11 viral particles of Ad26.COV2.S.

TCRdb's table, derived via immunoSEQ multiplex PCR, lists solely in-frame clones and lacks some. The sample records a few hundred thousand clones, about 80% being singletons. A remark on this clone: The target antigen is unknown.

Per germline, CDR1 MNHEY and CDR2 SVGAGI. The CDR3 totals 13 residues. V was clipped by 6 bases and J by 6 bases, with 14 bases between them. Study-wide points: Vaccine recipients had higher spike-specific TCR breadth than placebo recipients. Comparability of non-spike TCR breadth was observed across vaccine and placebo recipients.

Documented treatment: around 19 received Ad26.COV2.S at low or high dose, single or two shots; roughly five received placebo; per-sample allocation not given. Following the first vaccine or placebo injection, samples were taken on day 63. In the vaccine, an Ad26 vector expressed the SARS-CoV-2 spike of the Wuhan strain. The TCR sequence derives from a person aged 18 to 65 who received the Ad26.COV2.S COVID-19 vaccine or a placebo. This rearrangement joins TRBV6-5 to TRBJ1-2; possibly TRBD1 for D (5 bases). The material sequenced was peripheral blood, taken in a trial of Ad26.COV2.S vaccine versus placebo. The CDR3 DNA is TGTGCCAGCAGGAGGATCGGGGGGAATGGCTACACCTTC. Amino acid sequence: CASRRIGGNGYTF.